Sequencing of this T cell receptor (beta chain) was carried out in a study of CD8+CD57+ T cells in acquired aplastic anemia. For the study at large: Each DNA sample taken from sorted CD4+ and CD8+ cells came to about 3.4 ug on average.

Researchers used genomic DNA as the template to profile TCR beta VDJ and CDR3. Each CDR3 protein gets one entry after TCRdb re-called the reads with MiXCR. The sample consists of about 210,000 distinct CDR3 sequences, over 60% of them appearing once. The sample holds many counts of this clonotype. What it binds is not known. Germline V gene sequence: CDR1 DFQATT, CDR2 SNEGSKA (reference sequence). V was shortened by 1 base and J by 4 bases, with 15 bases between the two germline ends. The CDR3 contains 15 residues. Findings of the study overall: CD8+ Simpson's diversity in patients was not significantly different from that in controls.

The receptor's source is a human donor in good health. The sequenced sample was sorted CD4+, CD8+, or CD8+CD57+ T cells (not recorded which) from PBMCs. The chain has TRBV20-1 and TRBJ2-3; D remains ambiguous. This CDR3 reads CSARVLGMGADTQYF. The CDR3 DNA reads TGCAGTGCTAGAGTTCTAGGGATGGGCGCAGATACGCAGTATTTT.